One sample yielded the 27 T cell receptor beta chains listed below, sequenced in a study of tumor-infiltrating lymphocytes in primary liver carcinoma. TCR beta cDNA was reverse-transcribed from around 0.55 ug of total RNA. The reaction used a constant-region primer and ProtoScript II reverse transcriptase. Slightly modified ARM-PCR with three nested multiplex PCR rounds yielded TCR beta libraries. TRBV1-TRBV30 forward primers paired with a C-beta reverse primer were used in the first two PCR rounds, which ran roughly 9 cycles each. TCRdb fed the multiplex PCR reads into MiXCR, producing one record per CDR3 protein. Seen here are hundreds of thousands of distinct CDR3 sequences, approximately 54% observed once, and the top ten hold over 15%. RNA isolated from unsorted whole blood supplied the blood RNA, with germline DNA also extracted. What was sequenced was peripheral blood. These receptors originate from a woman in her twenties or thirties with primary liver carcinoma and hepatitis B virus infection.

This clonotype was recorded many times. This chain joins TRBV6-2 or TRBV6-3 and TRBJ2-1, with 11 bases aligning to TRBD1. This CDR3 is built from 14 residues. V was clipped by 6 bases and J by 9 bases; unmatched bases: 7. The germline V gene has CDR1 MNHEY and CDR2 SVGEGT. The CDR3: CASRGTGGWGEQFF. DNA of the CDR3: TGTGCCAGCAGAGGGACAGGGGGATGGGGTGAGCAGTTCTTC.

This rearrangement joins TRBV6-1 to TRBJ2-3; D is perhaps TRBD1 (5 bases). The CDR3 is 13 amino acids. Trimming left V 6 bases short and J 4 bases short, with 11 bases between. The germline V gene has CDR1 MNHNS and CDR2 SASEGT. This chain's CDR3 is CASSRAAPDTQYF. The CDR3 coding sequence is TGTGCCAGCAGCAGGGCAGCTCCAGATACGCAGTATTTT.

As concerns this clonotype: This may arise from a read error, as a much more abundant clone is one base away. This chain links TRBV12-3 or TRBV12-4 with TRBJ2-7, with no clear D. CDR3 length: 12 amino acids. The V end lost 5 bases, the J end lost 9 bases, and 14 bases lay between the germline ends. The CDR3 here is CASSPNPGVQYF. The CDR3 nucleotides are TGTGCCAGCAGTCCCAACCCTGGGGTGCAGTACTTC.

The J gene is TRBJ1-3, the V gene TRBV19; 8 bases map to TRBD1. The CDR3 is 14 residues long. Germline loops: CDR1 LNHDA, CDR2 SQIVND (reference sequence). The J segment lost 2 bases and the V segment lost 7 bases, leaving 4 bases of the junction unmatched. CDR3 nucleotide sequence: TGTGCCAGTACCATGACAGGGGCTGGAAACACCATATATTTT. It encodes CASTMTGAGNTIYF.

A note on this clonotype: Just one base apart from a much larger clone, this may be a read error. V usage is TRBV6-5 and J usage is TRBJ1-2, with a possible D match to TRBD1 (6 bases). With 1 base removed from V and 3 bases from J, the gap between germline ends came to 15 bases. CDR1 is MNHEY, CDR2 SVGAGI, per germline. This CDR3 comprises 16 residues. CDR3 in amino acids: CASSYFGTGADYGYTF. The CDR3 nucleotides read TGTGCCAGCAGTTACTTCGGGACGGGGGCTGACTATGGCTACACCTTC.

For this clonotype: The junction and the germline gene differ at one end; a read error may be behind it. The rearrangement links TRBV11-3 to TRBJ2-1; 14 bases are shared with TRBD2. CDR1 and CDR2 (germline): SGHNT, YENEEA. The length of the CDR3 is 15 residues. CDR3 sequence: CASSLGLAGVAAQFF. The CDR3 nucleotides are TGCGCCAGCAGCTTGGGACTAGCGGGAGTGGCTGCGCAGTTCTTC.

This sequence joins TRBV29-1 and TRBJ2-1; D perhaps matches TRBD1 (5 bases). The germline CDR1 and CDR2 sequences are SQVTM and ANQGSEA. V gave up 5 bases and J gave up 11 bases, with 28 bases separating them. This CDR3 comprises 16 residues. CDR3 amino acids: CSVLTVTASSYDKQFF. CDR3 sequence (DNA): TGCAGCGTTCTGACGGTGACAGCCAGCTCCTACGATAAGCAGTTCTTC.

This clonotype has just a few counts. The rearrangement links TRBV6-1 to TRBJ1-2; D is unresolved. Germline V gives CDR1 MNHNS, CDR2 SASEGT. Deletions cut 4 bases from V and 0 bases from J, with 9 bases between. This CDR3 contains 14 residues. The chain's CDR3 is CASSVTDANYGYTF. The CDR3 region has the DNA TGTGCCAGCAGTGTCACAGACGCTAACTATGGCTACACCTTC.

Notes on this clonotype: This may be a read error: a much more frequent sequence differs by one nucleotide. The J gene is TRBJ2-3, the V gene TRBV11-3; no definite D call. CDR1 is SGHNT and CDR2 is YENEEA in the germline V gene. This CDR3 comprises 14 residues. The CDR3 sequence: CTSSLDGPTDTQYF. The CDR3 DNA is TGTACCAGCAGCTTAGATGGGCCCACAGATACGCAGTATTTT. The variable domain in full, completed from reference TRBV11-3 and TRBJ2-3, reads EAGVVQSPRYKIIEKKQPVAFWCNPISGHNTLYWYLQNLGQGPELLIRYENEEAVDDSQLPKDRFSAERLKGVDSTLKIQPAELGDSAVYLCTSSLDGPTDTQYFGPGTRLTVL.

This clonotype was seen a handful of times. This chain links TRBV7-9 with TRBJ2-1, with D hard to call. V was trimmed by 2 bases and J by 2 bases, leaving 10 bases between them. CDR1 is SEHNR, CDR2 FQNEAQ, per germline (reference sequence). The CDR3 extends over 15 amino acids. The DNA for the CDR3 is TGTGCCAGCAGCTTAAGCGCTGCCGCCTACAATGAGCAGTTCTTC. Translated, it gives CASSLSAAAYNEQFF.

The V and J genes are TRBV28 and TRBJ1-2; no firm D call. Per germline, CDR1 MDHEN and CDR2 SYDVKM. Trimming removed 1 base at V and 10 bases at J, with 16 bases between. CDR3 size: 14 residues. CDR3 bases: TGTGCCAGCAGTTTATCTCACTTCGGTATTGACTACACCTTC. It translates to CASSLSHFGIDYTF.

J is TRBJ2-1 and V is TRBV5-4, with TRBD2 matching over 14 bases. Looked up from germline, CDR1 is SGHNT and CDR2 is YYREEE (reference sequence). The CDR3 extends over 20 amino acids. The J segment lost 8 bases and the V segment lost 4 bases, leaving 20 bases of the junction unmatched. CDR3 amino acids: CASSHPEGTSGSRYWDEQFF. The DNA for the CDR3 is TGTGCCAGCAGCCACCCCGAGGGGACTAGCGGGAGTAGGTATTGGGATGAGCAGTTCTTC.

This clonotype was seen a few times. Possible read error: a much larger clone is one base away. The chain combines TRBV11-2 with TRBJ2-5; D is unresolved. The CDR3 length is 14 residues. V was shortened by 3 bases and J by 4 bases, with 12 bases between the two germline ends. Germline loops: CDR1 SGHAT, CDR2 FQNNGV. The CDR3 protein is CASSFREFRETQYF. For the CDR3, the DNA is TGTGCCAGCAGCTTCAGAGAATTCCGAGAGACCCAGTACTTC. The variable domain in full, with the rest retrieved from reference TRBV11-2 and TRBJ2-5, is EAGVAQSPRYKIIEKRQSVAFWCNPISGHATLYWYQQILGQGPKLLIQFQNNGVVDDSQLPKDRFSAERLKGVDSTLKIQPAKLEDSAVYLCASSFREFRETQYFGPGTRLLVL.

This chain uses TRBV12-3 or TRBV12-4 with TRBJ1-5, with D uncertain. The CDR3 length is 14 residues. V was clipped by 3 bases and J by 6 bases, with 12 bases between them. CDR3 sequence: CASSFKSHGQPQHF. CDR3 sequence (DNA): TGTGCCAGCAGTTTTAAGAGTCATGGTCAGCCCCAGCATTTT.

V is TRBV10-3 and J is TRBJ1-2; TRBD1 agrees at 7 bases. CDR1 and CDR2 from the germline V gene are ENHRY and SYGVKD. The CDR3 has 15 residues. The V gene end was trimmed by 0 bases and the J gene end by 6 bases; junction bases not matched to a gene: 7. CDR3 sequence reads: CAISESGGAVNGYTF. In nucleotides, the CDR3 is TGTGCCATCAGTGAGTCAGGGGGCGCGGTAAATGGCTACACCTTC.

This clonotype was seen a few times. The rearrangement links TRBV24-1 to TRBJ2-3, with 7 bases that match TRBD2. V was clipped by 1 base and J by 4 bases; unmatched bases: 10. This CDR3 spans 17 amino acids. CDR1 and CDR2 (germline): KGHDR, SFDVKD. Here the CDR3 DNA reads TGTGCCACCAGTGATTTTCGGCGGGAGAGGGACGCAGATACGCAGTATTTT. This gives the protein CATSDFRRERDADTQYF.

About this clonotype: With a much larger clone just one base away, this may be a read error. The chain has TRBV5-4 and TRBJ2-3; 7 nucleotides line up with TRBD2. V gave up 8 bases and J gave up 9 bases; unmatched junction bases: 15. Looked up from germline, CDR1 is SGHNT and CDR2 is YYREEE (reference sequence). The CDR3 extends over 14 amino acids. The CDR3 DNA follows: TGTGCCAGGAGCGCCCGCCGGGACGGGGGGACGCAGTATTTT. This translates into CARSARRDGGTQYF.

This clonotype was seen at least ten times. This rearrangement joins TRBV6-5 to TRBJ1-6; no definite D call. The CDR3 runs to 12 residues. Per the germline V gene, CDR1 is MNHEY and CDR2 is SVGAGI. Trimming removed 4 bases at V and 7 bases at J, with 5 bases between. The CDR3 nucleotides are TGTGCCAGCAGTTTGAGAAATTCACCCCTCCACTTT. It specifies CASSLRNSPLHF.

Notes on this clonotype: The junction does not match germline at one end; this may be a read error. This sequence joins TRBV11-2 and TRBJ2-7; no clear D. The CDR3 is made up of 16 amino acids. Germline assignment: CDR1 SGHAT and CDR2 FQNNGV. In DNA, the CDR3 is TGTACCAGCAGTCCCCCTCTCCGAACACCCGACTACGAGCAGTACTTC. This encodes CTSSPPLRTPDYEQYF. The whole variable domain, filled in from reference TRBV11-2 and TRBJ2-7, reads EAGVAQSPRYKIIEKRQSVAFWCNPISGHATLYWYQQILGQGPKLLIQFQNNGVVDDSQLPKDRFSAERLKGVDSTLKIQPAKLEDSAVYLCTSSPPLRTPDYEQYFGPGTRLTVT.

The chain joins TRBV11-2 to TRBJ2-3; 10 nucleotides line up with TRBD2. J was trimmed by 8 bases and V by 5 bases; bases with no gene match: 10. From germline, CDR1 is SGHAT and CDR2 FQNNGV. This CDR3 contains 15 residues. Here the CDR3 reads CASSGTSGTKGTQYF. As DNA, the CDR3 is TGTGCCAGCAGCGGCACTAGCGGGACGAAAGGTACGCAGTATTTT.

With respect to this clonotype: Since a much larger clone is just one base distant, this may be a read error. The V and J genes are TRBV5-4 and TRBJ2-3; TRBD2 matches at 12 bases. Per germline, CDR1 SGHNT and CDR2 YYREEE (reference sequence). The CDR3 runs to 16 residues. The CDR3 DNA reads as TGTGCCAGCAGTTATACTAGCGGGAGGATCGTGGATAAGCAGTATTTT. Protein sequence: CASSYTSGRIVDKQYF.

The CDR3 bases are TGTGCCAGCGGCCCCTCGCATGAGCAGTTCTTC. This translates into CASGPSHEQFF. J is TRBJ2-1 and V is TRBV6-2 or TRBV6-3, with D uncertain. The germline CDR1 and CDR2 sequences are MNHEY and SVGEGT. V lost 8 bases to trimming and J lost 8 bases, with 10 bases between them. CDR3 size: 11 residues.

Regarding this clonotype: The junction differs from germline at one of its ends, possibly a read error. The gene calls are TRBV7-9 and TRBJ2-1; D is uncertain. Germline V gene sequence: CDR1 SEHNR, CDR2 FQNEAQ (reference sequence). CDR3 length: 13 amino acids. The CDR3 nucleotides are TGTGCCGGCAGCTATAGCACGCTAGGTGAGCAGTTCTTC. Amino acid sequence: CAGSYSTLGEQFF.

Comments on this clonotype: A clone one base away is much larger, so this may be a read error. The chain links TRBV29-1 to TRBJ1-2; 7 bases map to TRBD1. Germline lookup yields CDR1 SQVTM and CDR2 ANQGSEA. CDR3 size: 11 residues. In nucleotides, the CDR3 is TGCAACGTTGATAAAGGGACAGCGTGTGCCTTC. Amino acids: CNVDKGTACAF.

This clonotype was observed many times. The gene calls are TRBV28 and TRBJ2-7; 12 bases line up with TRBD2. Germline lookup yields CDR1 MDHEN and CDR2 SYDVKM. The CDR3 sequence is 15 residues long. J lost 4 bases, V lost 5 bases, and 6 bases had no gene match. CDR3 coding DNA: TGTGCCAGCAGTCCCGCTACTAGCGGGAGGTACGAGCAGTACTTC. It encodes CASSPATSGRYEQYF.

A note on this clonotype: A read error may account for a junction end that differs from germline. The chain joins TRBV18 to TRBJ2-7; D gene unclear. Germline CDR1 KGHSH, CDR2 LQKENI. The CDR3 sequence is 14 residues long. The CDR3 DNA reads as TGTACCAGCTCACCACCGAACAGTATTTACGAGCAGTACTTC. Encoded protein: CTSSPPNSIYEQYF. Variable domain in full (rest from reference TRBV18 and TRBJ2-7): NAGVMQNPRHLVRRRGQEARLRCSPMKGHSHVYWYRQLPEEGLKFMVYLQKENIIDESGMPKERFSAEFPKEGPSILRIQQVVRGDSAAYFCTSSPPNSIYEQYFGPGTRLTVT.

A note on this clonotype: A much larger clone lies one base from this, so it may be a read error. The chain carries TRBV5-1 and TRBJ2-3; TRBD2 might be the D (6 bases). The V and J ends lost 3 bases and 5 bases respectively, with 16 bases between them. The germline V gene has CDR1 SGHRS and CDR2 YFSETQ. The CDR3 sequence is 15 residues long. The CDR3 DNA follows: TGCGCCAGCAGCTCCAGGGACTTCAACATAGATACGCAGTATTTT. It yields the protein CASSSRDFNIDTQYF.